This T cell receptor (beta chain) was recorded in a study of Ad26.COV2.S vaccination and SARS-CoV-2 variants. Study at large: Donor participated within the Ad26.COV2.S arm of the COV1001 trial.

As for this clone: Its specificity is not known.

The treatment: about 20 received Ad26.COV2.S at low or high dose, single or two shots; 5 received placebo; per-sample allocation not given. On day 63 after the first injection, vaccine and placebo recipients gave samples. Study-level results: TCR breadth and depth estimates may have understated total T cell responses.

Trimming left V 1 base short and J 8 bases short, with 3 bases between. Germline V gene lookup returns CDR1 SNHLY and CDR2 FYNNEI. There are 12 residues in the CDR3. Produced via immunoSEQ multiplex PCR; TCRdb's table is partial and in-frame only. Of hundreds of thousands of clones detected, 85% to 90% appear once; the ten largest clones hold 2% to 3%. The source material was peripheral blood, sampled in a trial of Ad26.COV2.S vaccine versus placebo. The sequence was obtained from a person between 18 and 65 years old who received the Ad26.COV2.S COVID-19 vaccine or a placebo. The chain uses TRBV2 and TRBJ1-6, with D unclear. This CDR3 reads CASSEGYSPLHF. CDR3 DNA sequence: TGTGCCAGCAGTGAAGGGTATTCACCCCTCCACTTT.